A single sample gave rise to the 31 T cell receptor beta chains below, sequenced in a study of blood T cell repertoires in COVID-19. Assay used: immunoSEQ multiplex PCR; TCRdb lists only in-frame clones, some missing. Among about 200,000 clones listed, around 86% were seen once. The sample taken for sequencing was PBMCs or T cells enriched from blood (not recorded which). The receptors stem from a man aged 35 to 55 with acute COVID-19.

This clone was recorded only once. Here the CDR3 reads CASTQQGAGANVLTF. CDR3 sequence (DNA): TGTGCCAGCACCCAACAAGGGGCCGGGGCCAACGTCCTGACTTTC. V is TRBV6-5 and J is TRBJ2-6, with D maybe TRBD1 (5 bases). The V gene's germline CDR1 is MNHEY and CDR2 SVGAGI. The CDR3 sequence is 15 residues long. Trimming removed 7 bases from V and 4 bases from J, with 14 bases in between.

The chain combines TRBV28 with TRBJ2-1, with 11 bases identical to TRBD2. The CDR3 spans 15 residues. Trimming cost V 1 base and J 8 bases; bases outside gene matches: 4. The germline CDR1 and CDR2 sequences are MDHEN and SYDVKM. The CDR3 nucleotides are TGTGCCAGCAGTTTATATAGCGGGAGGGGCTATGAGCAGTTCTTC. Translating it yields CASSLYSGRGYEQFF.

The chain's CDR3 is CAIRRDSSYEQYF. For the CDR3, the DNA is TGTGCCATCAGGCGGGATAGCTCCTACGAGCAGTACTTC. The rearrangement joins TRBV10-3 to TRBJ2-7; a possible D gene is TRBD2 (6 bases). Trimming pared 6 bases from V and 0 bases from J, leaving 9 bases between. Germline V gene lookup returns CDR1 ENHRY and CDR2 SYGVKD. This CDR3 has 13 residues.

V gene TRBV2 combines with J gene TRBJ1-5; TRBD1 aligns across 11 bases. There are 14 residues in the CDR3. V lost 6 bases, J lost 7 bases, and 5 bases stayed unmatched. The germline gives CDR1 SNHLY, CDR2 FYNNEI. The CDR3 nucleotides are TGTGCCAGCAGCGCCGGGACAGGGGGACAGCCCCAGCATTTT. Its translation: CASSAGTGGQPQHF. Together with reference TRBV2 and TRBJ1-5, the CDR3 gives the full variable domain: EPEVTQTPSHQVTQMGQEVILRCVPISNHLYFYWYRQILGQKVEFLVSFYNNEISEKSEIFDDQFSVERPDGSNFTLKIRSTKLEDSAMYFCASSAGTGGQPQHFGDGTRLSIL.

The CDR3 sequence is CASREGTGNGELFF. The CDR3 bases are TGCGCCAGCAGGGAAGGGACAGGGAACGGGGAGCTGTTTTTT. The chain uses TRBV5-1 and TRBJ2-2, with 9 bases aligning to TRBD1. Per the germline V gene, CDR1 is SGHRS and CDR2 is YFSETQ. Trimming removed 5 bases from V and 7 bases from J; junction bases left unmatched: 6. The CDR3 extends over 14 amino acids.

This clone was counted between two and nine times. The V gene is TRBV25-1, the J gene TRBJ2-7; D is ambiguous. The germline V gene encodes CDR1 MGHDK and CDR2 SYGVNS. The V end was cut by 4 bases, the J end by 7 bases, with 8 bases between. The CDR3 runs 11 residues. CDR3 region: CASSGLREQYF. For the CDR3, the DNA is TGTGCCAGCAGTGGCCTGCGTGAGCAGTACTTC.

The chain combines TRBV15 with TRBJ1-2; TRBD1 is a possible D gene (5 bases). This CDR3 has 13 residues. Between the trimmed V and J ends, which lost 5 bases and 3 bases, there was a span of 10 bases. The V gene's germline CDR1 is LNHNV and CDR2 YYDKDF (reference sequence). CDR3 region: CATSVGVDYGYTF. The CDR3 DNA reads TGTGCCACCAGCGTAGGGGTTGACTATGGCTACACCTTC.

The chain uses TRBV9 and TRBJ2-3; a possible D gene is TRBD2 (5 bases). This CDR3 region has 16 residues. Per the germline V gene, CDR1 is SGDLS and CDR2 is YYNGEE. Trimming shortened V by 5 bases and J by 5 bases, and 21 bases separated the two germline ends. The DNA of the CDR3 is TGTGCCAGCAGATCCAGCGGCGGGCGGTGGGGAGATACGCAGTATTTT. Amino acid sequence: CASRSSGGRWGDTQYF.

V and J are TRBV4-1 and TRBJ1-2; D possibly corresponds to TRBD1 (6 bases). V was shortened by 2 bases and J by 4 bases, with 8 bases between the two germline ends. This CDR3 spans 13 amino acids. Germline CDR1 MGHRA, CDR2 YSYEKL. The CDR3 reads CASSQIQGYGYTF. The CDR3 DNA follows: TGCGCCAGCAGCCAAATACAGGGCTATGGCTACACCTTC.

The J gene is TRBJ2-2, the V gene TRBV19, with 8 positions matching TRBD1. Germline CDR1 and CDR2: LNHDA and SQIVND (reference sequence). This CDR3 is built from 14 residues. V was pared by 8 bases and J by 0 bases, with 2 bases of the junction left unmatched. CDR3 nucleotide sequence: TGTGCCAGTGGCAGGGGGCCGAACACCGGGGAGCTGTTTTTT. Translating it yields CASGRGPNTGELFF.

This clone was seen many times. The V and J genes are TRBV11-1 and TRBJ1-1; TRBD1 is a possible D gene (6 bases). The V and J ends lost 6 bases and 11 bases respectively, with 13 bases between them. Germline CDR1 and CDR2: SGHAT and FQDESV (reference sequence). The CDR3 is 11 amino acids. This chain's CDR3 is CASSSLQGAFF. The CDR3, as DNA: TGTGCCAGCAGTTCTCTTCAGGGGGCTTTCTTT.

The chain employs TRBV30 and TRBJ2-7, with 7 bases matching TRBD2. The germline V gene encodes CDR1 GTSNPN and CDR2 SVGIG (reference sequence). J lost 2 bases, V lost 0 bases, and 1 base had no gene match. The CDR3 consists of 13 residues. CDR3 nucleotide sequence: TGTGCCTGGAGTGTAGCGGGGCCCTACGAGCAGTACTTC. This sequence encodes CAWSVAGPYEQYF.

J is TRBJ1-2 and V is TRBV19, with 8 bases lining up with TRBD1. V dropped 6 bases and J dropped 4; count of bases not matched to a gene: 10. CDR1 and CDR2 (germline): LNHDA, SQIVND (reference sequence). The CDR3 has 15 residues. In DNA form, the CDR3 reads TGTGCCAGTAGCCTCGACAGGGGAGGCAGCTATGGCTACACCTTC. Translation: CASSLDRGGSYGYTF.

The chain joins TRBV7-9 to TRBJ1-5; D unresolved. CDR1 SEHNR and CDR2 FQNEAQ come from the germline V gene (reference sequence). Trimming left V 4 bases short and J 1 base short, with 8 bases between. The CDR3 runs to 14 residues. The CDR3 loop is CASSWEDSNQPQHF. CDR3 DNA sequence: TGTGCCAGCAGCTGGGAGGACAGCAATCAGCCCCAGCATTTT.

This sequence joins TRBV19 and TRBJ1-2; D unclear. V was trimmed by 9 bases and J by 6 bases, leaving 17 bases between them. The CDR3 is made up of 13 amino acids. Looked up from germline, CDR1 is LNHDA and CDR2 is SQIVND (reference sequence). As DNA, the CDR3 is TGTGCCAGCCGCCCCCCAAGCACGGATGGCTACACCTTC. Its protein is CASRPPSTDGYTF.

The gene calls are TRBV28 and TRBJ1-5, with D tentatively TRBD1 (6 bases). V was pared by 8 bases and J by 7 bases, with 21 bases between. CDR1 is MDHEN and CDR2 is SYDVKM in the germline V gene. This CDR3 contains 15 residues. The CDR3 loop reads CASSTRPGGRQPQHF. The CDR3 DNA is TGTGCCAGCTCCACCCGGCCGGGGGGCCGGCAGCCCCAGCATTTT.

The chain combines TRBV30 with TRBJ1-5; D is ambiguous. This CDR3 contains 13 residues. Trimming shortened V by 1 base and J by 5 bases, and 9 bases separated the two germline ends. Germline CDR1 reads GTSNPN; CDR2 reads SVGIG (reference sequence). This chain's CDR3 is CAWSEEVDQPQHF. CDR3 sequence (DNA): TGTGCCTGGAGTGAAGAGGTCGATCAGCCCCAGCATTTT.

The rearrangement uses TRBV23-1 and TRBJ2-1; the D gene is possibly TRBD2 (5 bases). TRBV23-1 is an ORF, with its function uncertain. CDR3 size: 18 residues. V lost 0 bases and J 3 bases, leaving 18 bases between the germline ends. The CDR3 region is CASSQSKSLGLFYNEQFF. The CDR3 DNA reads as TGCGCCAGCAGTCAATCTAAATCGTTAGGACTTTTCTACAATGAGCAGTTCTTC.

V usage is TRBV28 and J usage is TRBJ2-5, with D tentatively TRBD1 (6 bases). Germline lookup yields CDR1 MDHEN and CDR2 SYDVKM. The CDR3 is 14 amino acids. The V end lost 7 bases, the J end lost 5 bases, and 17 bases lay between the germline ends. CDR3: CASTPLDRSETQYF. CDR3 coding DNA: TGTGCCAGCACCCCCTTGGACAGATCGGAGACCCAGTACTTC.

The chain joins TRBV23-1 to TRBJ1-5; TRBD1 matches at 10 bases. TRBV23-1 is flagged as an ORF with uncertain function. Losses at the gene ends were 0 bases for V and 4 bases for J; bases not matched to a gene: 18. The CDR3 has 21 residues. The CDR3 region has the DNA TGCGCCAGCAGTCAATCGGCGACAGGGGGCATACCTTGGCGTTTTAATCAGCCCCAGCATTTT. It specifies CASSQSATGGIPWRFNQPQHF.

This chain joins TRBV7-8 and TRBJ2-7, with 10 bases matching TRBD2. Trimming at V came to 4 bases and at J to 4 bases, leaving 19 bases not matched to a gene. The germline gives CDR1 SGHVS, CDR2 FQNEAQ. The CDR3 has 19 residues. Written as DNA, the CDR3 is TGTGCCAGCAGCTCCGCTGTGAGTAGCGGGAGGCTTCCTACGTACGAGCAGTACTTC. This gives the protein CASSSAVSSGRLPTYEQYF.

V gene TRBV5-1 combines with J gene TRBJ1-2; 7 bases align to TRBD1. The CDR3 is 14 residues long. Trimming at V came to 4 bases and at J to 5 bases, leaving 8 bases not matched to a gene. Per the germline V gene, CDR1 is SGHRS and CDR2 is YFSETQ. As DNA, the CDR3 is TGCGCCAGCAGCGAAACAACAGGGGATTATGGCTACACCTTC. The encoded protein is CASSETTGDYGYTF.

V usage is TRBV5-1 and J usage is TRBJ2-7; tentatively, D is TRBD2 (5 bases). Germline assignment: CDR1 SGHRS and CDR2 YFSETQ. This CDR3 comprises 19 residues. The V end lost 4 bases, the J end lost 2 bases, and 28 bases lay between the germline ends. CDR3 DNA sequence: TGCGCCAGCAGCACTGGCTGGTACAGTCTTAGGCGAGGGCCCTACGAGCAGTACTTC. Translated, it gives CASSTGWYSLRRGPYEQYF.

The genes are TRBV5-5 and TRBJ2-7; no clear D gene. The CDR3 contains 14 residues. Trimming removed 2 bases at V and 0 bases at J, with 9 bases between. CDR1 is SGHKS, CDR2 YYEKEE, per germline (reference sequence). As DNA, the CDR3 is TGTGCCAGCAGCTTCGCAGGTGGCTCCTACGAGCAGTACTTC. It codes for CASSFAGGSYEQYF.

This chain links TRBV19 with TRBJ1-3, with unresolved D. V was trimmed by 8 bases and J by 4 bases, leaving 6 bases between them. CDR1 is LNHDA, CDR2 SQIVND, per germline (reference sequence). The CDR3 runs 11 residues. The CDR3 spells CASSFGNTIYF. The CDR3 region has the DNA TGTGCCAGTTCTTTCGGAAACACCATATATTTT.

CDR3 DNA sequence: TGTGCCAGCAGCTTGGATAGGACTAGCTTCACTGAGCAGTTCTTC. Translation: CASSLDRTSFTEQFF. The chain is built from TRBV5-6 and TRBJ2-1; 8 bases line up with TRBD2. CDR1 and CDR2 (germline): SGHDT, YYEEEE. This CDR3 spans 15 amino acids. V lost 0 bases to trimming and J lost 9 bases; unmatched junction nucleotides: 8.

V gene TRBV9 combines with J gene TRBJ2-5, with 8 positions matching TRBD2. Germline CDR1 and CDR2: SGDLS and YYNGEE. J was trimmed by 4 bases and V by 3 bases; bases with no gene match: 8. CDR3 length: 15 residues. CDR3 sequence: CASSAGGTRGETQYF. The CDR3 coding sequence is TGTGCCAGCAGCGCAGGAGGGACTAGGGGAGAGACCCAGTACTTC.

The CDR3 DNA reads as TGTGCCAGCAGCAAAGTGAGGAGGGGGAGAGCTAGAGCGGGAGGGGCCAACGTCCTGACTTTC. It encodes CASSKVRRGRARAGGANVLTF. The rearrangement links TRBV21-1 to TRBJ2-6; no DNA check was done on the table's D call, TRBD2. TRBV21-1 is annotated as a pseudogene. The CDR3 length is 21 residues.

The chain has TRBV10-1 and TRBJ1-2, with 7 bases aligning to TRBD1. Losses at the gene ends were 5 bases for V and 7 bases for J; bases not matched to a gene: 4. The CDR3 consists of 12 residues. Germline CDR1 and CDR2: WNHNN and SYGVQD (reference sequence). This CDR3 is CASSPDRAGYTF. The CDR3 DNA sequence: TGCGCCAGCAGTCCTGACAGGGCTGGCTACACCTTC.

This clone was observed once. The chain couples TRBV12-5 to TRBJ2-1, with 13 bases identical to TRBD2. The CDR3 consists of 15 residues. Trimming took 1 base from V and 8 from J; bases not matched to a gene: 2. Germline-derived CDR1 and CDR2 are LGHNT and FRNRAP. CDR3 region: CASGLGTSGRDEQFF. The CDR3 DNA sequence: TGTGCTAGTGGTTTGGGGACTAGCGGGAGAGATGAGCAGTTCTTC.

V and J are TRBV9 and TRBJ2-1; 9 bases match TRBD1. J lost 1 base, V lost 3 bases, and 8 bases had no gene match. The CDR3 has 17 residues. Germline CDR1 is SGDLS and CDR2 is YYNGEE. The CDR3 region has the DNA TGTGCCAGCAGCGCACAGGGGGCTGCCCTATCCTACAATGAGCAGTTCTTC. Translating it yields CASSAQGAALSYNEQFF.